These T cell receptor beta chains were read from a single sample in a study of beta chain features in type 1 diabetes. Sequenced by immunoSEQ multiplex PCR; TCRdb stores in-frame clones only, minus some. Among hundreds of thousands of clones listed, over 25% were seen once. Sequenced input: naive CD4+ T cells from blood. These receptors all come from a man between 18 and 35 years old in good health. Both conserved end residues are part of each CDR3. Fields, in order: CDR3 DNA, CDR3 protein, D gene, V gene, J gene, clone size. A D gene is named only where the DNA matches it firmly. The size entry is marked missing in some rows and otherwise reads once, few, many or a size class.

CDR3nt: TGTGCCTGGTCGGGACAGGGTAGGACTGAAGCTTTCTTT
CDR3aa: CAWSGQGRTEAFF
d_gene: TRBD1
v_gene: TRBV30
j_gene: TRBJ1-1
abundance: -

CDR3nt: TGTGCCAGCAGCTTTACCAGAATCGAGCAGTACTTC
CDR3aa: CASSFTRIEQYF
d_gene: -
v_gene: TRBV7-2
j_gene: TRBJ2-7
abundance: -

CDR3nt: TGTGCCAGCAGTTCCCTAGCGGTTAAAGAGACCCAGTACTTC
CDR3aa: CASSSLAVKETQYF
d_gene: TRBD2
v_gene: TRBV27
j_gene: TRBJ2-5
abundance: -

CDR3nt: TGTGCCTGGAGCAGCTACCTAGCGGGCAATGAGCAGTTCTTC
CDR3aa: CAWSSYLAGNEQFF
d_gene: TRBD2
v_gene: TRBV30
j_gene: TRBJ2-1
abundance: -

CDR3nt: TGTGCCAGCAGCCAAGGGATCCCACACGGGGCGGCTGGAAACACCATATATTTT
CDR3aa: CASSQGIPHGAAGNTIYF
d_gene: -
v_gene: TRBV4-2
j_gene: TRBJ1-3
abundance: -

CDR3nt: TGCAGCGTTGAAGCAATGACCAATGAGCAGTTCTTC
CDR3aa: CSVEAMTNEQFF
d_gene: -
v_gene: TRBV29-1
j_gene: TRBJ2-1
abundance: few

CDR3nt: TGTGCCAGCAGCCCACCAGGCGGGAGCTACAATGAGCAGTTCTTC
CDR3aa: CASSPPGGSYNEQFF
d_gene: TRBD2
v_gene: TRBV7-9
j_gene: TRBJ2-1
abundance: -

CDR3nt: TGTGCCAGCAGCCCTACAGAACCCTATGGCTACACCTTC
CDR3aa: CASSPTEPYGYTF
d_gene: -
v_gene: TRBV6-5
j_gene: TRBJ1-2
abundance: -

CDR3nt: TGTGCCAGCAGCCACGTCGGCGGATCTCTACTCTACGAGCAGTACTTC
CDR3aa: CASSHVGGSLLYEQYF
d_gene: -
v_gene: TRBV4-2
j_gene: TRBJ2-7
abundance: few

CDR3nt: TGTGCCACCAGCAGAGATGTACGGGCTGGGGCCAACGTCCTGACTTTC
CDR3aa: CATSRDVRAGANVLTF
d_gene: -
v_gene: TRBV15
j_gene: TRBJ2-6
abundance: -

CDR3nt: TGCGCCAGCCGTAACCCGGGACAGGGAGGGGCAGATACGCAGTATTTT
CDR3aa: CASRNPGQGGADTQYF
d_gene: TRBD1
v_gene: TRBV4-1
j_gene: TRBJ2-3
abundance: -

CDR3nt: TGTGCCAGCAGCTCGACTAGCACAGATACGCAGTATTTT
CDR3aa: CASSSTSTDTQYF
d_gene: -
v_gene: TRBV7-8
j_gene: TRBJ2-3
abundance: -

CDR3nt: TGTGCCAGTAGTAGGGGACTAGCGGAGACGCTAGCCAAAAACATTCAGTACTTC
CDR3aa: CASSRGLAETLAKNIQYF
d_gene: TRBD2
v_gene: TRBV19
j_gene: TRBJ2-4
abundance: once

CDR3nt: TGTGCCAGCAGCTTCAGGGGAATCCAAGAGACCCAGTACTTC
CDR3aa: CASSFRGIQETQYF
d_gene: -
v_gene: TRBV11-2
j_gene: TRBJ2-5
abundance: once

CDR3nt: TGCAGTGCCTGGACTGTATACGAGCAGTACTTC
CDR3aa: CSAWTVYEQYF
d_gene: -
v_gene: TRBV20-1
j_gene: TRBJ2-7
abundance: -

CDR3nt: TGTGCCAGCAGTGAAGGTGGGAGGGTCCCCTACGAGCAGTACTTC
CDR3aa: CASSEGGRVPYEQYF
d_gene: TRBD2
v_gene: TRBV25-1
j_gene: TRBJ2-7
abundance: -

CDR3nt: TGTGCCAGCAGCTTAGCGCCGGTCGCTAGGGGGTTAAGTATTCAGTACTTC
CDR3aa: CASSLAPVARGLSIQYF
d_gene: -
v_gene: TRBV7-2
j_gene: TRBJ2-4
abundance: -

CDR3nt: TGTGCCAGCAGCGCAGAGAGGTCAGGGCGAAGCTACACCTTC
CDR3aa: CASSAERSGRSYTF
d_gene: -
v_gene: TRBV7-9
j_gene: TRBJ1-2
abundance: -

CDR3nt: TGCGCCAGCAGCGAGAAGGGACTAGCGGGAGGAGAGACCCAGTACTTC
CDR3aa: CASSEKGLAGGETQYF
d_gene: TRBD2
v_gene: TRBV4-1
j_gene: TRBJ2-5
abundance: -

CDR3nt: TGTGCCAGCAGTGAACAGGGGGCATCACGAGAGACCCAGTACTTC
CDR3aa: CASSEQGASRETQYF
d_gene: TRBD1
v_gene: TRBV25-1
j_gene: TRBJ2-5
abundance: few

CDR3nt: TGTGCCAGCAGCGTAAGTCACACGGATGGAAGTGAGGGGCAGTTCTTC
CDR3aa: CASSVSHTDGSEGQFF
d_gene: -
v_gene: TRBV9
j_gene: TRBJ2-1
abundance: -

CDR3nt: TGTGCCAGCAGCTTACTTGCTAGCGGGAGGATTGAGCAGTTCTTC
CDR3aa: CASSLLASGRIEQFF
d_gene: TRBD2
v_gene: TRBV7-3
j_gene: TRBJ2-1
abundance: few

CDR3nt: TGCGCCAGCCTTCTTAGCGGAGAGAGCACAGATACGCAGTATTTT
CDR3aa: CASLLSGESTDTQYF
d_gene: -
v_gene: TRBV5-1
j_gene: TRBJ2-3
abundance: few

CDR3nt: TGTGCCAGCACCAGGGGCTCCTACAATGAGCAGTTCTTC
CDR3aa: CASTRGSYNEQFF
d_gene: -
v_gene: TRBV6-6
j_gene: TRBJ2-1
abundance: -

CDR3nt: TGTGCCAGCAGTTTCGGGACTAGCACAGCCGAGCAGTACTTC
CDR3aa: CASSFGTSTAEQYF
d_gene: TRBD2
v_gene: TRBV6-6
j_gene: TRBJ2-7
abundance: few

CDR3nt: TGTGCCAGCAGGCTTAGCGGGAGTTACTCCTACAATGAGCAGTTCTTC
CDR3aa: CASRLSGSYSYNEQFF
d_gene: TRBD2
v_gene: TRBV2
j_gene: TRBJ2-1
abundance: -

CDR3nt: TGTGCCAGCAGCTTAGAACCACAGGGGCCAGCGAACGGGGCCAACGTCCTGACTTTC
CDR3aa: CASSLEPQGPANGANVLTF
d_gene: TRBD1
v_gene: TRBV7-2
j_gene: TRBJ2-6
abundance: few

CDR3nt: TGTGCCAGCAGACAAGTTACTGGGGGCTCCTACAATGAGCAGTTCTTC
CDR3aa: CASRQVTGGSYNEQFF
d_gene: -
v_gene: TRBV2
j_gene: TRBJ2-1
abundance: -

CDR3nt: TGTGCCAGCAGGCAGATTCGAGGGCTCTCTGGGGCCAACGTCCTGACTTTC
CDR3aa: CASRQIRGLSGANVLTF
d_gene: -
v_gene: TRBV28
j_gene: TRBJ2-6
abundance: -

CDR3nt: TGCAGCCTACGGGATCGGGCCTATGGCTACACCTTC
CDR3aa: CSLRDRAYGYTF
d_gene: -
v_gene: TRBV29-1
j_gene: TRBJ1-2
abundance: -

CDR3nt: TGTGCCAGCGGACTTACAGCGGGAGTAGATCGCAATGAGCAGTTCTTC
CDR3aa: CASGLTAGVDRNEQFF
d_gene: TRBD2
v_gene: TRBV11-2
j_gene: TRBJ2-1
abundance: -

CDR3nt: TGCGCCAGCAGCCCAGGAGAGGAGACCCAGTACTTC
CDR3aa: CASSPGEETQYF
d_gene: -
v_gene: TRBV5-1
j_gene: TRBJ2-5
abundance: -

CDR3nt: TGTGCCAGTAGTACGGCGTCAGGGGAGACCCAGTACTTC
CDR3aa: CASSTASGETQYF
d_gene: -
v_gene: TRBV19
j_gene: TRBJ2-5
abundance: few

CDR3nt: TGTGCCAGCAGCTCGGTCGGTTACGAGCAGTACTTC
CDR3aa: CASSSVGYEQYF
d_gene: -
v_gene: TRBV7-2
j_gene: TRBJ2-7
abundance: -

CDR3nt: TGTGCCAGCAGTGAGTCGGCCGGGGCCAACGTCCTGACTTTC
CDR3aa: CASSESAGANVLTF
d_gene: -
v_gene: TRBV2
j_gene: TRBJ2-6
abundance: -

CDR3nt: TGTGCCTTGGGGAAGCCCTACTATGGCTACACCTTC
CDR3aa: CALGKPYYGYTF
d_gene: -
v_gene: TRBV30
j_gene: TRBJ1-2
abundance: few

CDR3nt: TGTGCCAGCAGCCCCCAGCTAGCGCCCAGCGGGAATGAGCAGTTCTTC
CDR3aa: CASSPQLAPSGNEQFF
d_gene: -
v_gene: TRBV9
j_gene: TRBJ2-1
abundance: few

CDR3nt: TGTGCCAGCAGCCAAGATGGGCCCGGTATTCAGTACTTC
CDR3aa: CASSQDGPGIQYF
d_gene: -
v_gene: TRBV14
j_gene: TRBJ2-4
abundance: few

CDR3nt: TGTGCCAGCAGCGACAGGGTTACCTACGAGCAGTACTTC
CDR3aa: CASSDRVTYEQYF
d_gene: TRBD1
v_gene: TRBV14
j_gene: TRBJ2-7
abundance: few

CDR3nt: TGCGCCAGCAGCTTAGGGACTCACAGAGATACGCAGTATTTT
CDR3aa: CASSLGTHRDTQYF
d_gene: -
v_gene: TRBV5-1
j_gene: TRBJ2-3
abundance: few

CDR3nt: TGTGCCTGGAGTCCTGGCGGGGGACGAAAACTGTTTTTT
CDR3aa: CAWSPGGGRKLFF
d_gene: -
v_gene: TRBV30
j_gene: TRBJ1-4
abundance: -

CDR3nt: TGTGCCAGCAGCCCCGACAGGGCCACAGATACGCAGTATTTT
CDR3aa: CASSPDRATDTQYF
d_gene: TRBD1
v_gene: TRBV7-2
j_gene: TRBJ2-3
abundance: -

CDR3nt: TGTGCCAGTAGTATTGGTGCTAGCGAGCCCATCTTC
CDR3aa: CASSIGASEPIF
d_gene: -
v_gene: TRBV19
j_gene: TRBJ2-1
abundance: -

CDR3nt: TGTGCCAGCAGTGAGACAGGGGCGGTAACAGATACGCAGTATTTT
CDR3aa: CASSETGAVTDTQYF
d_gene: TRBD1
v_gene: TRBV25-1
j_gene: TRBJ2-3
abundance: few

CDR3nt: TGTGCCAGCAGCTCAGACCGGGGGCCGGAGACCCAGTACTTC
CDR3aa: CASSSDRGPETQYF
d_gene: -
v_gene: TRBV7-2
j_gene: TRBJ2-5
abundance: few

CDR3nt: TGTGCCAGCAGTCGGACAGGGAATGTCAATGAGCAGTTCTTC
CDR3aa: CASSRTGNVNEQFF
d_gene: TRBD1
v_gene: TRBV7-3
j_gene: TRBJ2-1
abundance: few

CDR3nt: TGTGCCAGCAGCTTGGTCCGGACTAGGGCCTACAATGAGCAGTTCTTC
CDR3aa: CASSLVRTRAYNEQFF
d_gene: TRBD2
v_gene: TRBV7-9
j_gene: TRBJ2-1
abundance: few

CDR3nt: TGTGCCAGCAGCGCAGCTCTAGGGGACAGCCGCGTCCTGACTTTC
CDR3aa: CASSAALGDSRVLTF
d_gene: TRBD1
v_gene: TRBV5-4
j_gene: TRBJ2-6
abundance: few

CDR3nt: TGTGCCTGGAGTGTGAATTTGGACACTGAAGCTTTCTTT
CDR3aa: CAWSVNLDTEAFF
d_gene: -
v_gene: TRBV30
j_gene: TRBJ1-1
abundance: few

CDR3nt: TGCAGCGGTAGCGGGGGTATCTCCTACAATGAGCAGTTCTTC
CDR3aa: CSGSGGISYNEQFF
d_gene: TRBD2
v_gene: TRBV29-1
j_gene: TRBJ2-1
abundance: few